The clone carrying this T cell receptor (beta chain) was observed a handful of times. This record comes from a study of response to subunit inactivated influenza vaccine. This CDR3 is built from 16 residues. V was pared by 3 bases and J by 1 base, with 13 bases between. Germline CDR1 and CDR2: MNHNS and SASEGT. A single record per CDR3 protein comes from TCRdb applying MiXCR to the RT-PCR reads. The sample has just under 550,000 distinct CDR3 sequences; around 25% are singletons. The sample was also linked to a second study, of T cells expressing NK-cell markers. That source notes: A 5'RACE template switching approach incorporating UMIs was used to make TCR beta cDNA. Sorted CD3+CD56-NKG2C+, CD3+CD56+NKG2C- and CD3+CD56+NKG2C+ T cells were the source of the TCR beta repertoires. Seven of the eight sequenced donors were classified as HCMV-seropositive, and one was classified as seronegative. Only alpha-beta TCR T cells were sorted in several experiments, using an anti-gamma-delta TCR antibody.

The material was CD4+ T cells sorted from PBMCs, obtained 12 days after vaccination. This clonotype originated in a man aged 50 to 60 who received an inactivated influenza vaccine. J is TRBJ2-1 and V is TRBV6-1, with D perhaps matching TRBD2 (6 bases). This CDR3 is CASSEKRAGSYNEQFF. CDR3 DNA: TGTGCCAGCAGTGAGAAGAGAGCGGGTTCCTACAATGAGCAGTTCTTC.